This T cell receptor beta chain was captured in a study of identical twins. This clonotype was seen more than once but under ten times. The V and J ends lost 5 bases and 6 bases respectively, with 10 bases between them. Germline V CDR1 and CDR2: MNHEY, SVGAGI. The CDR3 spans 12 residues. A single record per CDR3 protein comes from TCRdb applying MiXCR to the 5' RACE reads. The profile shows roughly 230,000 distinct CDR3 sequences, around 8.8% of them singletons. This sample was shared with a second study, whose subject was yellow fever vaccine responses in identical twins. From that study: Twins reportedly appeared to share part of their vaccine T cell response while keeping part individual.

The chain combines TRBV6-5 with TRBJ1-2, with a possible D match to TRBD1 (6 bases). The TCR sequence derives from a woman between 18 and 30 years old in good health. The specimen was CD8+ T cells sorted from blood. As DNA, the CDR3 is TGTGCCAGCAGTCACGGGGGCCATGGCTACACCTTC. It is translated as CASSHGGHGYTF.